The subject of this entry is one T cell receptor beta chain. Its antigen is undetermined. The data are from a study of graft-versus-host responses after intestinal transplantation. About the study: Among the recipients, transplants were multivisceral, liver-intestinal, or isolated intestinal. Each patient got anti-thymocyte globulin induction, then tacrolimus and steroids for about 3 years.

Only in-frame clones appear in the TCRdb table, and some are missing; sequencing was by immunoSEQ multiplex PCR. The repertoire holds 85,000 to 100,000 clones, with around 93% as singletons. Points from the study as a whole: Detected in recipient marrow were GvH clones, some of which were first observed in ileum or blood. HvG clone declines early post-transplant were associated with peak circulating GvH levels.

The sequencing here drew on unstimulated CD4+ T cells sorted from spleen or lymph node cells, taken before transplant. This receptor was taken from a human donor who was the organ donor for an intestinal transplant.

Written as DNA, the CDR3 is TGTGCCAGCAGTCTCCTTAGAGTAGCGGGAAAGGTCGAGCAGTACTTC. It is translated as CASSLLRVAGKVEQYF. V usage is TRBV28 and J usage is TRBJ2-7, with 8 positions matching TRBD2. This CDR3 is built from 16 residues. In germline, CDR1 is MDHEN, CDR2 SYDVKM. Germline trimming cut 5 bases from V and 6 bases from J; bases unmatched to any gene: 15.